This entry features one T cell receptor (beta chain) sequence. It lacks a known antigen. No base quality information exists; no much larger clone differs at one position. This sample was taken from a study of blood T cell repertoires in COVID-19 (dated by TCRdb to 2019 to 2021). With respect to the entire study: The collaborator samples originated in the United States, Italy and Spain and spanned the acute and convalescent phases of COVID-19. The repertoires were released in a freely available public database meant as a resource for research on the immune response to SARS-CoV-2. A de-identified subject ID, COVID-19 status, age in years and sex were almost always included in the sample metadata. The samples were drawn from two sources: the first 160 participants of the ongoing ImmuneRACE study, and 1,200 or so subjects contributed by 6 global collaborators. Subjects who had been exposed to COVID-19, were actively infected with it, or had recovered from it provided the deeply sampled blood TCRbeta repertoires that made up the dataset. The material from the prospective study consisted of cDNA or gDNA derived from T cells, B-cell-depleted T cells, or PBMCs. Where HLA class I and class II types were available, the types were taken from metadata supplied by the sample provider, not from assay-based typing. Broader findings and caveats from the paper: The quantity of clinical and demographic metadata differed by source and by participant and was supplied without curation.

Spanning cysteine to phenylalanine, the CDR3 consists of 14 amino acids. The CDR3 DNA has 42 bases and is translated from base 1. CDR1 and CDR2 are read off the germline V gene as SGDLS and YYNGEE. Unmatched junction bases come to 3, with V trimmed by 4 bases and J by 3 bases. Each collaborating institution followed its own protocols to collect whole blood in K2EDTA tubes. For TCRbeta analysis, collaborators shipped samples as frozen whole blood, isolated PBMCs, or DNA extracted from either of those sample types. TCRbeta CDR3 regions were amplified from genomic DNA using the immunoSEQ Assay, a bias-controlled multiplex PCR. The authors' pipeline ran thus. Within the assay, amplification of reference gene primers was used to estimate how many nucleated cells each sample contained. To quantify the absolute abundance of each unique TCRbeta CDR3 rearrangement, sequence reads were collapsed and filtered. For each sample, productive Simpson clonality was calculated as the square root of Simpson's diversity index over productive rearrangements. This is the immuneACCESS table as TCRdb keeps it, with only in-frame sequences that have V and J called. A part of the clones is gone; compared with another copy, unresolved V genes explain less than half, and the rest is unexplained. From that table come the V and J calls and clone size; the DNA was used to work out D and trimming. In this sample the table shows around 69,000 clones, almost 85% of which occur a single time. The ten biggest clones cover roughly 25% of the sample.

The TCR originated in a man aged 50-60 years with acute or convalescent COVID-19. In this chain, TRBV9 is recombined with TRBJ2-2; TRBD1 lines up with 7 middle nucleotides. The sequenced sample was peripheral blood. The CDR3 region has the sequence CASSTQGDTGELFF. The nucleotide sequence is TGTGCCAGCAGCACTCAGGGGGACACCGGGGAGCTGTTTTTT.